This is a list of T cell receptor beta chains from one sample in a study of shared clonotypes between healthy human individuals. Some clones are missing from TCRdb's copy, which holds only in-frame ones; the method was immunoSEQ multiplex PCR. The table includes fewer than 1.6 million clones, approximately 98.5% detected once. The sequencing input was naive CD4+ T cells sorted from blood. The receptors were gathered from a man aged 30 to 39 in good health. Each CDR3 is given with its conserved first and last residue. Fields, in order: D gene, V gene, J gene, clone size, CDR3 DNA, CDR3 protein. D genes are given only for firm matches. Size values are once, few and many counts, or a class for expanded clones, and some rows have none.

d_gene: .
v_gene: TRBV6-1
j_gene: TRBJ2-7
abundance: .
CDR3nt: TGTGCCAGCAGTAAAGTTGGGGCAGGAGGCTACGAGCAGTACTTC
CDR3aa: CASSKVGAGGYEQYF

d_gene: TRBD2
v_gene: TRBV14
j_gene: TRBJ2-2
abundance: .
CDR3nt: TGTGCCAGCAGCCAACGTAGCGGGAGGCCCCCGGGCGGGGAGCTGTTTTTT
CDR3aa: CASSQRSGRPPGGELFF

d_gene: .
v_gene: TRBV6-1
j_gene: TRBJ2-7
abundance: .
CDR3nt: TGTGCCAGCAGTGGCGGACTCGGTGGGGAGCAGTACTTC
CDR3aa: CASSGGLGGEQYF

d_gene: .
v_gene: TRBV29-1
j_gene: TRBJ2-5
abundance: .
CDR3nt: TGCAGCGTTGAATTGGTAAGGGCGACGGAGACCCAGTACTTC
CDR3aa: CSVELVRATETQYF

d_gene: TRBD2
v_gene: TRBV7-8
j_gene: TRBJ2-1
abundance: .
CDR3nt: TGTGCCAGCAGCTTAGCGTTCCTAGCGGGAGCCAATGAGCAGTTCTTC
CDR3aa: CASSLAFLAGANEQFF

d_gene: TRBD2
v_gene: TRBV25-1
j_gene: TRBJ2-3
abundance: once
CDR3nt: TGTGCCAGCAGTGACGGCGGGAGGGTTGGCACAGATACGCAGTATTTT
CDR3aa: CASSDGGRVGTDTQYF

d_gene: .
v_gene: TRBV5-5
j_gene: TRBJ1-1
abundance: .
CDR3nt: TGTGCCAGCAGCCTGGTTAGGAACACTGAAGCTTTCTTT
CDR3aa: CASSLVRNTEAFF

d_gene: .
v_gene: TRBV5-1
j_gene: TRBJ2-5
abundance: .
CDR3nt: TGCGCCAGCAGCGCGACACCTCAAGAGACCCAGTACTTC
CDR3aa: CASSATPQETQYF

d_gene: TRBD1
v_gene: TRBV2
j_gene: TRBJ1-5
abundance: .
CDR3nt: TGTGCCAGCAGTGGGGGGGACAGGGGTTACCAGCCCCAGCATTTT
CDR3aa: CASSGGDRGYQPQHF

d_gene: .
v_gene: TRBV5-1
j_gene: TRBJ2-6
abundance: .
CDR3nt: TGCGCCAGCAGCTTAAGACCGTTTCCACCTGGGGCCAACGTCCTGACTTTC
CDR3aa: CASSLRPFPPGANVLTF

d_gene: .
v_gene: TRBV29-1
j_gene: TRBJ1-1
abundance: once
CDR3nt: TGCAGCGTCAAGGGTCCGGGCACTGAAGCTTTCTTT
CDR3aa: CSVKGPGTEAFF

d_gene: .
v_gene: TRBV10-1
j_gene: TRBJ2-7
abundance: .
CDR3nt: TGCGCCAGCAGTGAGTGGGACAACAAAGACGAGCAGTACTTC
CDR3aa: CASSEWDNKDEQYF

d_gene: TRBD1
v_gene: TRBV5-1
j_gene: TRBJ2-7
abundance: .
CDR3nt: TGCGCCAGCAGCTCCTCCGGACAGGGGACATACGAGCAGTACTTC
CDR3aa: CASSSSGQGTYEQYF

d_gene: .
v_gene: TRBV9
j_gene: TRBJ2-7
abundance: .
CDR3nt: TGTGCCAGCAGCGTAGTAGGGGTGGGCGAGCAGTACTTC
CDR3aa: CASSVVGVGEQYF

d_gene: .
v_gene: TRBV7-9
j_gene: TRBJ2-3
abundance: .
CDR3nt: TGTGCCAGCAGCTTAGGGGTCCCAGCTTCTCCGCAGTATTTT
CDR3aa: CASSLGVPASPQYF

d_gene: TRBD1
v_gene: TRBV19
j_gene: TRBJ2-7
abundance: .
CDR3nt: TGTGCCAGTAGTATCGGGCGACAGGGTGGCTACGAGCAGTACTTC
CDR3aa: CASSIGRQGGYEQYF

d_gene: .
v_gene: TRBV30
j_gene: TRBJ1-5
abundance: .
CDR3nt: TGTGCCTGGAGACAGAGCCGCAATCAGCCCCAGCATTTT
CDR3aa: CAWRQSRNQPQHF

d_gene: .
v_gene: TRBV6-5
j_gene: TRBJ2-3
abundance: .
CDR3nt: TGTGCCAGCCTAGCAGCTAGCACAGATACGCAGTATTTT
CDR3aa: CASLAASTDTQYF

d_gene: .
v_gene: TRBV7-9
j_gene: TRBJ2-2
abundance: .
CDR3nt: TGTGCCAGCAGCAGCCCGGGACAGAACACCGGGGAGCTGTTTTTT
CDR3aa: CASSSPGQNTGELFF

d_gene: .
v_gene: TRBV5-1
j_gene: TRBJ2-1
abundance: .
CDR3nt: TGCGCCAGCAGCCAACAACAGGGAGACAATGAGCAGTTCTTC
CDR3aa: CASSQQQGDNEQFF

d_gene: .
v_gene: TRBV19
j_gene: TRBJ2-1
abundance: .
CDR3nt: TGTGCCAGTAGTAAAAGAGTACCGGGGAGCCAGTTCTTC
CDR3aa: CASSKRVPGSQFF

d_gene: .
v_gene: TRBV10-1
j_gene: TRBJ2-1
abundance: .
CDR3nt: TGCGCCAGCAGGGAAAAGGACGGGGGTGAGCAGTTCTTC
CDR3aa: CASREKDGGEQFF

d_gene: .
v_gene: TRBV19
j_gene: TRBJ1-5
abundance: .
CDR3nt: TGTGCCAGTAGCTGGCAAGGTCAGCCCCAGCATTTT
CDR3aa: CASSWQGQPQHF

d_gene: .
v_gene: TRBV6-1
j_gene: TRBJ1-5
abundance: .
CDR3nt: TGTGCCAGCAGGAGGGTAGGTGAAGGTCAGCCCCAGCATTTT
CDR3aa: CASRRVGEGQPQHF

d_gene: .
v_gene: TRBV19
j_gene: TRBJ2-2
abundance: .
CDR3nt: TGTGCCAGTAGTAGGAGGGCCGGGCTCAACACCGGGGAGCTGTTTTTT
CDR3aa: CASSRRAGLNTGELFF

d_gene: TRBD1
v_gene: TRBV2
j_gene: TRBJ2-5
abundance: .
CDR3nt: TGTGCCAGCAGACCGGGACAGGGTCGGGGAGAAGAGACCCAGTACTTC
CDR3aa: CASRPGQGRGEETQYF

d_gene: .
v_gene: TRBV5-4
j_gene: TRBJ1-2
abundance: .
CDR3nt: TGTGCCAGCGGGGCAATTACAGAAATCTATGGCTACACCTTC
CDR3aa: CASGAITEIYGYTF

d_gene: TRBD2
v_gene: TRBV6-1
j_gene: TRBJ2-7
abundance: .
CDR3nt: TGTGCCAGCAGTGAGGGACTAGCGGGAGATGGCTACGAGCAGTACTTC
CDR3aa: CASSEGLAGDGYEQYF

d_gene: TRBD1
v_gene: TRBV7-6
j_gene: TRBJ1-1
abundance: .
CDR3nt: TGTGCCAGCAGCCCCAGGACAGGTTCCGATTTGAACACTGAAGCTTTCTTT
CDR3aa: CASSPRTGSDLNTEAFF

d_gene: TRBD2
v_gene: TRBV15
j_gene: TRBJ2-2
abundance: .
CDR3nt: TGTGCCACCAGCATTACCGGGACTAGCGACGGGGAGCTGTTTTTT
CDR3aa: CATSITGTSDGELFF

d_gene: TRBD2
v_gene: TRBV9
j_gene: TRBJ2-5
abundance: .
CDR3nt: TGTGCCAGCAGCGTGGGGGTTAGCGGGAGTGTTGAGACCCAGTACTTC
CDR3aa: CASSVGVSGSVETQYF

d_gene: TRBD2
v_gene: TRBV4-1
j_gene: TRBJ2-3
abundance: .
CDR3nt: TGCGCCAGCAGCCAAGAAGGTAGACTAGCGGGAGGGCGAAATACGCAGTATTTT
CDR3aa: CASSQEGRLAGGRNTQYF

d_gene: TRBD2
v_gene: TRBV6-6
j_gene: TRBJ2-5
abundance: .
CDR3nt: TGTGCCAGCACCCGGGGACTAGCTGAGACCCAGTACTTC
CDR3aa: CASTRGLAETQYF

d_gene: TRBD1
v_gene: TRBV28
j_gene: TRBJ2-7
abundance: .
CDR3nt: TGTGCCAGCAGTTATCAGGGGGAGCATCCTACGGGTAGCGAGCAGTACTTC
CDR3aa: CASSYQGEHPTGSEQYF

d_gene: TRBD1
v_gene: TRBV5-1
j_gene: TRBJ1-1
abundance: .
CDR3nt: TGCGCCAGCAGCTGGGGACAGGGGCGGGACACTGAAGCTTTCTTT
CDR3aa: CASSWGQGRDTEAFF

d_gene: .
v_gene: TRBV7-2
j_gene: TRBJ2-5
abundance: .
CDR3nt: TGTGCCAGCAGCTCCAGACAGGGACTCCAAGAGACCCAGTACTTC
CDR3aa: CASSSRQGLQETQYF

d_gene: TRBD1
v_gene: TRBV18
j_gene: TRBJ2-7
abundance: .
CDR3nt: TGTGCCAGCTCCTTCGGACAGGGGGCGGATGAGCAGTACTTC
CDR3aa: CASSFGQGADEQYF

d_gene: .
v_gene: TRBV7-3
j_gene: TRBJ2-2
abundance: .
CDR3nt: TGTGCCAGCAGCCCCCGACTGAACACCGGGGAGCTGTTTTTT
CDR3aa: CASSPRLNTGELFF

d_gene: .
v_gene: TRBV29-1
j_gene: TRBJ1-2
abundance: .
CDR3nt: TGCAGCGTCAATGGCGACCGCTATGGCTACACCTTC
CDR3aa: CSVNGDRYGYTF

d_gene: .
v_gene: TRBV27
j_gene: TRBJ2-2
abundance: .
CDR3nt: TGTGCCAGCAGTCCGACGAACCGGGACACCGGGGAGCTGTTTTTT
CDR3aa: CASSPTNRDTGELFF

d_gene: .
v_gene: TRBV14
j_gene: TRBJ1-1
abundance: .
CDR3nt: TGTGCCAGTTCGGGGGGGCGCCGAGCTTTCTTT
CDR3aa: CASSGGRRAFF

d_gene: .
v_gene: TRBV5-6
j_gene: TRBJ2-5
abundance: .
CDR3nt: TGTGCCAGCAGCTCTCGGGGAACAGGGTTGCTAAAGACCCAGTACTTC
CDR3aa: CASSSRGTGLLKTQYF

d_gene: .
v_gene: TRBV4-1
j_gene: TRBJ2-5
abundance: .
CDR3nt: TGCGCCAGCAGCGGAGCAGGGGCCGGGGGGGAGACCCAGTACTTC
CDR3aa: CASSGAGAGGETQYF

d_gene: .
v_gene: TRBV11-2
j_gene: TRBJ1-2
abundance: .
CDR3nt: TGTGCCAGCAGCTTAGCTGGGGGCACCTATGGCTACACCTTC
CDR3aa: CASSLAGGTYGYTF

d_gene: .
v_gene: TRBV29-1
j_gene: TRBJ2-5
abundance: once
CDR3nt: TGCAGCGGCGGCCAGGGAGGCGGGGAGACCCAGTACTTC
CDR3aa: CSGGQGGGETQYF